This T cell receptor beta chain appears in the sequencing data of a study of blood T cell repertoires in COVID-19. Study information: Samples representing acute and convalescent COVID-19 were sourced from the United States, Italy and Spain. In each case, the material was cDNA or gDNA derived from T cells, B-cell-depleted T cells, or PBMCs.

CDR3 length: 16 residues. Germline V gene lookup returns CDR1 WSHSY and CDR2 SAAADI. V was trimmed by 11 bases and J by 0 bases, leaving 20 bases between them. Authors' methods: Nucleated cell number was recorded as an estimate derived from reference gene primer amplification. Generated by immunoSEQ multiplex PCR, the TCRdb table keeps only in-frame clones and is missing some. D and trimming were read from the DNA, whereas the V and J calls and clone size are those reported in that table. The sample lists around 150,000 clones; around 83% were seen once. Sequenced input: peripheral blood. This clonotype was obtained from a young man with acute or convalescent COVID-19. The chain uses TRBV10-2 and TRBJ1-3; D is possibly TRBD1 (5 bases). This chain's CDR3 is CAPCPGGLSSGNTIYF. The CDR3 DNA reads TGCGCCCCTTGCCCGGGGGGATTAAGCTCTGGAAACACCATATATTTT.